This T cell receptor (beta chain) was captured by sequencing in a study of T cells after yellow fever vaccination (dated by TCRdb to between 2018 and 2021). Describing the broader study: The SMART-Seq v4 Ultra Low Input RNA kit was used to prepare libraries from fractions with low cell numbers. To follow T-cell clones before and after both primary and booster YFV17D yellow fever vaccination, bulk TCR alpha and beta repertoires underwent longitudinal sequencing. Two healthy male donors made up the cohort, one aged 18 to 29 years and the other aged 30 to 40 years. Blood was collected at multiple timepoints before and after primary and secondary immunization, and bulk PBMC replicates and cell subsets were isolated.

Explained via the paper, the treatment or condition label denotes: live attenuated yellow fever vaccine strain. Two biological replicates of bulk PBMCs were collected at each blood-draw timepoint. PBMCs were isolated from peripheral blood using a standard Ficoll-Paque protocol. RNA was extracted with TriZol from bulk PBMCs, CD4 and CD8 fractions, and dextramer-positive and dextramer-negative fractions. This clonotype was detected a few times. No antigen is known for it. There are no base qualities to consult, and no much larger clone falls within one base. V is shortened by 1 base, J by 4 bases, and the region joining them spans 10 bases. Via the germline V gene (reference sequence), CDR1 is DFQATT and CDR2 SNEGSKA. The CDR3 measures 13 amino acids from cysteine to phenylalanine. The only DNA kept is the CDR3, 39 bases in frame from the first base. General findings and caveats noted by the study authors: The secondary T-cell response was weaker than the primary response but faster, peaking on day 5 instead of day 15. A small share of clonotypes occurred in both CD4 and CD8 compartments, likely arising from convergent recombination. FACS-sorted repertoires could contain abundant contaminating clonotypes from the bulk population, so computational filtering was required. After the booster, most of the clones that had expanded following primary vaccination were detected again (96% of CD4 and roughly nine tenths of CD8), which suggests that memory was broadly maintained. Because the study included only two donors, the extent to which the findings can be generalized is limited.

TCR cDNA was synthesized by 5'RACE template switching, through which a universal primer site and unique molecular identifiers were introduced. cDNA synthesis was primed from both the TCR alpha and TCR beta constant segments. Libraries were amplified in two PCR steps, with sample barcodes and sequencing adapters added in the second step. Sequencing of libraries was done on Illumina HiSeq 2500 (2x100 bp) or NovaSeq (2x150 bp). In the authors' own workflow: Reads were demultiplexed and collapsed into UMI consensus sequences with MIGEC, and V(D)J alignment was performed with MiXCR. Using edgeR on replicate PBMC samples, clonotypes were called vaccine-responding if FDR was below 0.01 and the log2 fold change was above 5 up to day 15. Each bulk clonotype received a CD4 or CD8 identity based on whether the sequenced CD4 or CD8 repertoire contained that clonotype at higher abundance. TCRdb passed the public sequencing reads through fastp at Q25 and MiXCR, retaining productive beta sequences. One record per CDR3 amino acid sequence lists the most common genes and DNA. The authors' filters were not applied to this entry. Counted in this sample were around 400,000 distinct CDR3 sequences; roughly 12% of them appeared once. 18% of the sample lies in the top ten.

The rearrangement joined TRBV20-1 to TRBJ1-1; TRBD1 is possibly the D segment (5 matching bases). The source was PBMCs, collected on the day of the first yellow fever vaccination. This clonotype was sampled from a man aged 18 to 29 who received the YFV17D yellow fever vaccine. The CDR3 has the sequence CSARVAGSTEAFF. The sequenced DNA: TGCAGTGCTAGAGTTGCAGGGAGCACTGAAGCTTTCTTT.